Listed here are 16 T cell receptor beta chains from one sample, sequenced in a study of blood T cell repertoires in COVID-19. Measured with immunoSEQ multiplex PCR; TCRdb has only the in-frame clones, and not every one. Of a few hundred thousand clones listed, around 83% are singletons. The material sequenced was peripheral blood. Every receptor here comes from a woman aged 40-49 years who had recovered from COVID-19.

The chain links TRBV5-5 to TRBJ2-7; TRBD1 might be the D (6 bases). The V end was cut by 2 bases, the J end by 7 bases, with 22 bases between. CDR1 and CDR2 from the germline V gene are SGHKS and YYEKEE (reference sequence). CDR3 length: 16 residues. CDR3 in amino acids: CASSFSWDKQLREQYF. DNA for the CDR3: TGTGCCAGCAGCTTCTCCTGGGACAAACAACTACGGGAGCAGTACTTC.

The chain links TRBV5-6 to TRBJ1-2; TRBD1 agrees at 10 bases. The V segment lost 1 base and the J segment 3 bases; nucleotides outside the gene matches: 3. Germline CDR1 is SGHDT and CDR2 is YYEEEE. This CDR3 has 15 amino acids. This CDR3 reads CASSLMGQGYYGYTF. As DNA, the CDR3 is TGTGCCAGCAGCTTGATGGGACAGGGGTACTATGGCTACACCTTC.

This clone showed up just once. The rearrangement links TRBV6-2 or TRBV6-3 to TRBJ1-4, with D maybe TRBD1 (6 bases). The CDR3 runs 14 residues. V was clipped by 6 bases and J by 6 bases, with 14 bases between them. Germline CDR1 and CDR2: MNHEY and SVGEGT. The CDR3 DNA is TGTGCCAGCAGCGTACAGGGATTTCATGAAAAACTGTTTTTT. Amino acids: CASSVQGFHEKLFF.

This sequence joins TRBV7-6 and TRBJ2-2, with TRBD1 matching 9 bases. The CDR3 runs to 17 residues. The germline CDR1 and CDR2 sequences are SGHVS and FNYEAQ. The V and J ends lost 1 base and 5 bases, in that order; junction bases with no gene match: 8. CDR3 residues: CASSLGPRTGATGELFF. The CDR3 nucleotides are TGTGCCAGCAGCTTAGGACCCAGGACAGGGGCAACCGGGGAGCTGTTTTTT.

The chain links TRBV11-3 to TRBJ2-1, with 9 bases matching TRBD1. The germline V gene has CDR1 SGHNT and CDR2 YENEEA. The V gene end was trimmed by 5 bases and the J gene end by 4 bases; junction bases not matched to a gene: 6. The CDR3 extends over 15 amino acids. For the CDR3, the DNA is TGTGCCAGCAGCCCCCGGGGACAGGGATACAATGAGCAGTTCTTC. It codes for CASSPRGQGYNEQFF.

This chain uses TRBV3-1 (or the pseudogene TRBV3-2) with TRBJ2-2; a weak D match, TRBD2 (5 bases). This CDR3 has 15 amino acids. Germline V gene sequence: CDR1 LGHDT, CDR2 YNNKEL (reference sequence). V gave up 4 bases and J gave up 7 bases, with 16 bases separating them. Written as DNA, the CDR3 is TGTGCCAGCAGCCCCAGGACTCCGGACGGCGGGGAGCTGTTTTTT. Residues: CASSPRTPDGGELFF.

The rearrangement joins TRBV6-5 to TRBJ2-3; TRBD2 aligns across 8 bases. Trimming at V came to 4 bases and at J to 1 base, leaving 4 bases not matched to a gene. The CDR3 runs to 15 residues. Germline V CDR1 and CDR2: MNHEY, SVGAGI. CDR3 region: CASSWTGGRTDTQYF. Written as DNA, the CDR3 is TGTGCCAGCAGTTGGACGGGGGGGCGCACAGATACGCAGTATTTT.

The chain employs TRBV19 and TRBJ1-5; D is undetermined. Per germline, CDR1 LNHDA and CDR2 SQIVND (reference sequence). The germline V and J ends were trimmed by 6 bases and 8 bases, with 14 bases remaining between them. The CDR3 spans 13 residues. The CDR3 coding sequence is TGTGCCAGTAGCAGTCTTCTTGAAGAGCCCCAGCATTTT. It specifies CASSSLLEEPQHF.

The rearrangement joins TRBV28 to TRBJ1-2; 10 bases align to TRBD1. CDR1 is MDHEN, CDR2 SYDVKM, per germline. The CDR3 runs 13 residues. Losses at the gene ends were 4 bases for V and 8 bases for J; bases not matched to a gene: 4. CDR3 nucleotides: TGTGCCAGCAGTTCCGGGACAGGGGTCGGCTACACCTTC. It translates to CASSSGTGVGYTF.

This sequence joins TRBV4-3 and TRBJ1-2; no reliable D call. Trimming removed 1 base at V and 4 bases at J, with 10 bases between. The germline CDR1 and CDR2 sequences are LGHNA and YSLEER. The CDR3 has 14 residues. CDR3 protein: CASSQVNGVYGYTF. The DNA of the CDR3 is TGCGCCAGCAGCCAAGTGAACGGAGTCTATGGCTACACCTTC.

The CDR3 loop is CASRFQETGAGNTIYF. Written as DNA, the CDR3 is TGTGCCAGCAGGTTCCAGGAGACAGGGGCTGGAAACACCATATATTTT. The chain has TRBV7-2 and TRBJ1-3; 8 positions match TRBD1. The CDR3 has 16 residues. V dropped 6 bases and J dropped 2; count of bases not matched to a gene: 9. Looked up from germline, CDR1 is SGHTA and CDR2 is FQGNSA.

This sequence joins TRBV7-9 and TRBJ1-1, with D possibly being TRBD1 (5 bases). V was clipped by 1 base and J by 1 base, with 7 bases between them. This CDR3 contains 14 residues. Germline assignment: CDR1 SEHNR and CDR2 FQNEAQ (reference sequence). CDR3 DNA: TGTGCCAGCAGCTTAGAGACAGAGAACACTGAAGCTTTCTTT. Protein product: CASSLETENTEAFF. The complete variable domain, with remaining parts taken from reference TRBV7-9 and TRBJ1-1, reads DTGVSQNPRHKITKRGQNVTFRCDPISEHNRLYWYRQTLGQGPEFLTYFQNEAQLEKSRLLSDRFSAERPKGSFSTLEIQRTEQGDSAMYLCASSLETENTEAFFGQGTRLTVV.

This clone was detected only once. The chain uses TRBV29-1 and TRBJ2-7; a possible D gene is TRBD2 (6 bases). Germline assignment: CDR1 SQVTM and CDR2 ANQGSEA. There are 11 residues in the CDR3. Written as DNA, the CDR3 is TGCAGTGGAGGGGACGCCTACGAGCAGTACTTC. This codes for CSGGDAYEQYF.

V is TRBV28 and J is TRBJ2-7, with D perhaps matching TRBD2 (5 bases). Germline V lookup: CDR1 MDHEN, CDR2 SYDVKM. Trimming took 7 bases from V and 3 from J, leaving 13 bases between them. The CDR3 spans 13 residues. CDR3: CASTWEFGYEQYF. The CDR3 DNA reads as TGTGCCAGCACGTGGGAGTTCGGCTACGAGCAGTACTTC.

The V and J genes are TRBV6-5 and TRBJ2-3; TRBD2 aligns across 7 bases. With V trimmed by 5 bases and J by 6 bases, 5 bases remained unmatched. Germline V gene sequence: CDR1 MNHEY, CDR2 SVGAGI. The CDR3 spans 13 residues. CDR3 residues: CASSRLAYDTQYF. The DNA for the CDR3 is TGTGCCAGCAGTAGACTAGCTTACGATACGCAGTATTTT.

This clone was seen a handful of times. The V gene is TRBV12-3 or TRBV12-4, the J gene TRBJ1-5; the D is unclear. This CDR3 is built from 12 residues. Trimming pared 5 bases from V and 6 bases from J, leaving 8 bases between. CDR3 loop: CASSMSGQPQHF. CDR3 DNA: TGTGCCAGCAGTATGTCCGGTCAGCCCCAGCATTTT.